This passage covers 28 T cell receptor beta chains from one sample sequenced in a study of T cell responses to AZD1222 COVID-19 vaccine. Only in-frame clones appear in the TCRdb table, and some are missing; sequencing was by immunoSEQ multiplex PCR. The sample contains more than 110,000 clones, roughly 92% of which appear only once. Sequenced material: peripheral blood, taken on day 0 of AZD1222 vaccination. The receptors were gathered from an adult in good health.

The chain employs TRBV7-2 and TRBJ2-3, with TRBD2 identical over 9 bases. Germline-derived CDR1 and CDR2 are SGHTA and FQGNSA. The CDR3 is 16 residues long. With 7 bases clipped from V and 0 bases from J, the junction kept 8 bases outside the gene matches. DNA for the CDR3: TGTGCCAGCAACTATAGACTAGCGGCTAGCACAGATACGCAGTATTTT. It yields the protein CASNYRLAASTDTQYF.

This chain connects TRBV3-1 (or the pseudogene TRBV3-2) to TRBJ2-2; perhaps TRBD1 as D (6 bases). V lost 0 bases and J lost 7, with 9 bases in between. The CDR3 has 14 residues. Germline V lookup: CDR1 LGHDT, CDR2 YNNKEL (reference sequence). CDR3 nucleotide sequence: TGTGCCAGCAGCCAAGAAGGGGGAATCGGGGAGCTGTTTTTT. It yields the protein CASSQEGGIGELFF.

Only one count was recorded for this clone. The rearrangement uses TRBV2 and TRBJ2-1; D gene ambiguous. Between the trimmed V and J ends, which lost 6 bases and 7 bases, there was a span of 13 bases. The CDR3 spans 13 residues. The germline CDR1 and CDR2 sequences are SNHLY and FYNNEI. The CDR3 DNA sequence: TGTGCCAGCAGAGGGCCCCAGGAGAATGAGCAGTTCTTC. This translates into CASRGPQENEQFF. Full variable domain (outside the CDR3, taken from reference TRBV2 and TRBJ2-1): EPEVTQTPSHQVTQMGQEVILRCVPISNHLYFYWYRQILGQKVEFLVSFYNNEISEKSEIFDDQFSVERPDGSNFTLKIRSTKLEDSAMYFCASRGPQENEQFFGPGTRLTVL.

The CDR3 nucleotides are TGTGCCAGTAGGGACAGGGCGAACTATGGCTACACCTTC. It encodes CASRDRANYGYTF. The chain links TRBV19 to TRBJ1-2, with 8 bases identical to TRBD1. Trimming removed 6 bases from V and 2 bases from J; junction bases left unmatched: 2. The CDR3 is 13 amino acids. Looked up from germline, CDR1 is LNHDA and CDR2 is SQIVND (reference sequence). Supplemented by reference TRBV19 and TRBJ1-2, the full variable domain reads DGGITQSPKYLFRKEGQNVTLSCEQNLNHDAMYWYRQDPGQGLRLIYYSQIVNDFQKGDIAEGYSVSREKKESFPLTVTSAQKNPTAFYLCASRDRANYGYTFGSGTRLTVV.

CDR3 sequence (DNA): TGTGCCAGTAACGACAGAGGCACAGATACGCAGTATTTT. Its protein product is CASNDRGTDTQYF. The chain carries TRBV19 and TRBJ2-3, with D tentatively TRBD1 (5 bases). V lost 7 bases to trimming and J lost 1 base, with 9 bases between them. From germline, CDR1 is LNHDA and CDR2 SQIVND (reference sequence). This CDR3 is 13 amino acids long.

This clone has only one observation. The chain is built from TRBV28 and TRBJ1-1, with D tentatively TRBD1 (5 bases). The CDR3 spans 15 residues. Germline values: CDR1 MDHEN, CDR2 SYDVKM. V was clipped by 1 base and J by 1 base, with 10 bases between them. The CDR3 spells CASSLYTGQNTEAFF. Here the CDR3 DNA reads TGTGCCAGCAGTTTATATACAGGTCAGAACACTGAAGCTTTCTTT.

This clone appeared a single time. This chain uses TRBV7-9 with TRBJ2-4, with D maybe TRBD2 (6 bases). This CDR3 region has 17 residues. The V end lost 1 base, the J end lost 2 bases, and 15 bases lay between the germline ends. The germline gives CDR1 SEHNR, CDR2 FQNEAQ (reference sequence). The CDR3 sequence is CASSLVGEEATKNIQYF. The CDR3 DNA sequence: TGTGCCAGCAGCTTAGTTGGGGAGGAGGCTACCAAAAACATTCAGTACTTC.

V gene TRBV6-1 combines with J gene TRBJ1-2; possibly TRBD1 for D (6 bases). The CDR3 spans 16 residues. Germline V gene data show CDR1 as MNHNS and CDR2 as SASEGT. Trimming took off 1 base at V and 3 bases at J, with 15 bases between the two ends. The CDR3 loop is CASSEVRGSGDYGYTF. CDR3 bases: TGTGCCAGCAGTGAAGTTCGGGGCTCAGGGGACTATGGCTACACCTTC.

The chain carries TRBV6-5 and TRBJ2-5; D is ambiguous. Germline CDR1 MNHEY, CDR2 SVGAGI. The V end was cut by 2 bases, the J end by 4 bases, with 11 bases between. The length of the CDR3 is 14 residues. In DNA form, the CDR3 reads TGTGCCAGCAGTTACGTCTCTTCGGGAGAGACCCAGTACTTC. Its translation is CASSYVSSGETQYF.

This chain connects TRBV5-1 to TRBJ2-1; D might be TRBD2 (5 bases). The V end lost 1 base, the J end lost 6 bases, and 17 bases lay between the germline ends. The CDR3 spans 16 residues. The germline gives CDR1 SGHRS, CDR2 YFSETQ. For the CDR3, the DNA is TGCGCCAGCAGCTTGAGTATACTAGGTCCTGTCAATGAGCAGTTCTTC. Translating gives CASSLSILGPVNEQFF.

The chain has TRBV27 and TRBJ2-7; tentative D call: TRBD1 (6 bases). The germline V and J ends were trimmed by 1 base and 3 bases, with 7 bases remaining between them. Per germline, CDR1 MNHEY and CDR2 SMNVEV (reference sequence). The CDR3 is 13 residues long. The CDR3 protein is CASSLYRDYEQYF. DNA of the CDR3: TGTGCCAGCAGTTTATACAGGGACTACGAGCAGTACTTC.

This chain joins TRBV2 and TRBJ2-1; 10 nucleotides line up with TRBD2. The CDR3 covers 14 residues. Germline loops: CDR1 SNHLY, CDR2 FYNNEI. After removal of 7 bases from V and 8 bases from J, the junction contained 8 bases not matched to a gene. CDR3 DNA: TGTGCCAGCACAAAAGCGGGGGGGCACTATGAGCAGTTCTTC. Translating it yields CASTKAGGHYEQFF.

This chain links TRBV2 with TRBJ2-7; D not resolved. Germline CDR1 and CDR2: SNHLY and FYNNEI. The CDR3 length is 12 residues. Trimming shortened V by 5 bases and J by 0 bases, and 5 bases separated the two germline ends. CDR3 nucleotides: TGTGCCAGCAGTTATAGCTCCTACGAGCAGTACTTC. Translation: CASSYSSYEQYF.

The chain links TRBV5-1 to TRBJ1-1; unclear D gene. V was trimmed by 5 bases and J by 5 bases, leaving 10 bases between them. Germline CDR1 SGHRS, CDR2 YFSETQ. The CDR3 loop spans 12 amino acids. DNA of the CDR3: TGCGCCAGCAGTGCGGATCGGACTGAAGCTTTCTTT. Its protein product is CASSADRTEAFF.

This sequence joins TRBV6-5 and TRBJ2-1; 13 bases map to TRBD2. V lost 9 bases, J lost 9 bases, and 8 bases stayed unmatched. Per germline, CDR1 MNHEY and CDR2 SVGAGI. CDR3 length equals 14 residues. CDR3 sequence reads: CASSGTSGTSEQFF. Written as DNA, the CDR3 is TGTGCCAGTTCCGGGACTAGCGGGACCTCTGAGCAGTTCTTC.

The CDR3 reads CATSDPGQEKYNEQFF. The CDR3 DNA is TGTGCCACCAGTGATCCGGGACAGGAGAAGTACAATGAGCAGTTCTTC. V usage is TRBV24-1 and J usage is TRBJ2-1; 8 bases agree with TRBD1. Germline CDR1 reads KGHDR; CDR2 reads SFDVKD. V lost 3 bases, J lost 4 bases, and 7 bases stayed unmatched. The CDR3 consists of 16 residues.

The chain is built from TRBV18 and TRBJ2-4, with a weak D call TRBD2 (5 bases). Per germline, CDR1 KGHSH and CDR2 LQKENI. Trimming pared 0 bases from V and 0 bases from J, leaving 9 bases between. The CDR3 is 16 amino acids. CDR3 DNA: TGTGCCAGCTCACCACCGAATGGACTAGCCAAAAACATTCAGTACTTC. It codes for CASSPPNGLAKNIQYF.

The rearrangement links TRBV6-1 to TRBJ2-7, with 13 positions matching TRBD2. The CDR3 totals 16 residues. V shed 4 bases and J 5 bases; nucleotides not matched to a gene: 8. Germline-derived CDR1 and CDR2 are MNHNS and SASEGT. Written as DNA, the CDR3 is TGTGCCAGCAGTGTACTAGCGGGAGGGCCTGGGGACGAGCAGTACTTC. Its translation: CASSVLAGGPGDEQYF.

The CDR3 loop is CASSTGGTDIQYF. In nucleotides, the CDR3 is TGTGCCAGCAGCACAGGGGGTACGGACATTCAGTACTTC. The chain carries TRBV12-3 or TRBV12-4 and TRBJ2-4, with 8 bases identical to TRBD1. The junction had 6 bases not matched to a gene; V was cut back by 6 bases and J by 8 bases. CDR3 length equals 13 residues.

The chain combines TRBV28 with TRBJ2-7; 8 bases align to TRBD2. Germline assignment: CDR1 MDHEN and CDR2 SYDVKM. The V segment lost 6 bases and the J segment 7 bases; nucleotides outside the gene matches: 11. The CDR3 has 14 amino acids. Written as DNA, the CDR3 is TGTGCCAGCAGGACCGGCGGGGGGATCTTAGAGCAGTACTTC. Translation: CASRTGGGILEQYF.

The chain is built from TRBV5-6 and TRBJ1-5; D perhaps matches TRBD1 (5 bases). Trimming stripped 4 bases from V and 4 bases from J, with 21 bases between. This CDR3 region has 17 residues. The germline gives CDR1 SGHDT, CDR2 YYEEEE. This CDR3 reads CASSQRRSGLMNQPQHF. For the CDR3, the DNA is TGTGCCAGCAGCCAGAGACGGTCAGGGCTAATGAATCAGCCCCAGCATTTT.

V usage is TRBV6-5 and J usage is TRBJ1-6, with a possible D match to TRBD1 (5 bases). This CDR3 comprises 14 residues. Looked up from germline, CDR1 is MNHEY and CDR2 is SVGAGI. Deletions cut 7 bases from V and 3 bases from J, with 10 bases between. The DNA for the CDR3 is TGTGCCAGCAAAAGACAGATCTATAATTCACCCCTCCACTTT. The encoded protein is CASKRQIYNSPLHF.

The sample holds one count of this clone. J is TRBJ1-4 and V is TRBV6-6; 9 nucleotides align to TRBD1. CDR3 length: 13 amino acids. Germline V gene sequence: CDR1 MNHNY, CDR2 SVGAGI (reference sequence). Trimming took 10 bases from V and 6 from J; bases not matched to a gene: 6. CDR3 bases: TGTGCCATCAACAGGGGGCGCGATGAAAAACTGTTTTTT. Protein product: CAINRGRDEKLFF.

A word on this clone: Within the sample, other DNA sequences also encode this same CDR3. The chain's CDR3 is CASSPGTANTGELFF. The CDR3 DNA follows: TGTGCCAGCAGTCCCGGGACGGCGAACACCGGGGAGCTGTTTTTT. V is TRBV28 and J is TRBJ2-2; D is tentatively TRBD1 or TRBD2 (5 bases each). Deletions cut 5 bases from V and 0 bases from J, with 10 bases between. Germline CDR1 and CDR2: MDHEN and SYDVKM. The CDR3 has 15 residues.

The chain couples TRBV19 to TRBJ1-4; D might be TRBD1 (6 bases). The germline CDR1 and CDR2 sequences are LNHDA and SQIVND (reference sequence). V gave up 5 bases and J gave up 0 bases, with 10 bases separating them. This CDR3 spans 15 amino acids. CDR3 sequence (DNA): TGTGCCAGTAGTTCGGACAGTGCAACTAATGAAAAACTGTTTTTT. Its translation: CASSSDSATNEKLFF.

The chain is built from TRBV6-2 or TRBV6-3 and TRBJ2-1; 7 bases align to TRBD1. With V trimmed by 2 bases and J by 2 bases, 12 bases remained unmatched. Looked up from germline, CDR1 is MNHEY and CDR2 is SVGEGT. CDR3 length: 18 amino acids. The CDR3 here is CASSYTRGQAITYNEQFF. The CDR3 DNA follows: TGTGCCAGCAGTTACACGAGGGGGCAGGCTATAACCTACAATGAGCAGTTCTTC.

The chain uses TRBV15 and TRBJ1-5; 9 bases agree with TRBD1. The CDR3 totals 15 residues. Trimming took 0 bases from V and 7 from J; bases not matched to a gene: 4. The germline V gene has CDR1 LNHNV and CDR2 YYDKDF (reference sequence). This chain's CDR3 is CATSRETGGGQPQHF. The CDR3 coding sequence is TGTGCCACCAGCAGAGAAACAGGGGGCGGGCAGCCCCAGCATTTT.

The table lists this clone with a few counts. This chain links TRBV27 with TRBJ2-7; 7 nucleotides line up with TRBD2. The CDR3 is 13 amino acids. Germline V CDR1 and CDR2: MNHEY, SMNVEV (reference sequence). Trimming cost V 3 bases and J 5 bases; bases outside gene matches: 4. The CDR3 region has the DNA TGTGCCAGCAGTTTGGGAGGGTTTGACGAGCAGTACTTC. Its translation is CASSLGGFDEQYF.